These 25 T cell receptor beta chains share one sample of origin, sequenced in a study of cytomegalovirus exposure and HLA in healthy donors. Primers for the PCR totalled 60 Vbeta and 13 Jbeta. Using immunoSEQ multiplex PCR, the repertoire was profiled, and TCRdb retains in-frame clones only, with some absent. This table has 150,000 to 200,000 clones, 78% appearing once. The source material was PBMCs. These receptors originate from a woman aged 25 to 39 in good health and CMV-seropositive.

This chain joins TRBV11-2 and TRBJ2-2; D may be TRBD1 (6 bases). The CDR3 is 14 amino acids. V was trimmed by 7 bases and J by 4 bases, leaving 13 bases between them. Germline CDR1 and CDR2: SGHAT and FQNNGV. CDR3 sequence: CASIRGRATGELFF. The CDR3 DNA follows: TGTGCCAGCATCAGGGGCAGAGCCACCGGGGAGCTGTTTTTT.

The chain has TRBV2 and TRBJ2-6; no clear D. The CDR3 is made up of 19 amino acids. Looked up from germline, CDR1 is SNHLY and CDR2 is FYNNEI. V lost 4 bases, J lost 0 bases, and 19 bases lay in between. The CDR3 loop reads CASSAESGQTISGANVLTF. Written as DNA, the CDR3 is TGTGCCAGCAGTGCGGAATCAGGTCAAACCATCTCTGGGGCCAACGTCCTGACTTTC.

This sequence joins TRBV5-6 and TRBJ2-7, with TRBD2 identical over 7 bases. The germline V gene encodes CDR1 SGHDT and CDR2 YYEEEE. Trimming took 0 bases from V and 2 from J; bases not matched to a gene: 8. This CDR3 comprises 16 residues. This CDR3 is CASSLAGGRKPYEQYF. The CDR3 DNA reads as TGTGCCAGCAGCTTGGCTGGCGGGAGAAAGCCCTACGAGCAGTACTTC.

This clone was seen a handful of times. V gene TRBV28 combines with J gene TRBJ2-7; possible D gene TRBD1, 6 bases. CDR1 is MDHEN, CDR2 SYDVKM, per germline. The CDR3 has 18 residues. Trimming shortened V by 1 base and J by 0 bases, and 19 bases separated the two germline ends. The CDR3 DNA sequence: TGTGCCAGCAGTTTATCGGGCCGCTGGGGGCACAGCTCCTACGAGCAGTACTTC. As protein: CASSLSGRWGHSSYEQYF. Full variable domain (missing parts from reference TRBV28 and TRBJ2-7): DVKVTQSSRYLVKRTGEKVFLECVQDMDHENMFWYRQDPGLGLRLIYFSYDVKMKEKGDIPEGYSVSREKKERFSLILESASTNQTSMYLCASSLSGRWGHSSYEQYFGPGTRLTVT.

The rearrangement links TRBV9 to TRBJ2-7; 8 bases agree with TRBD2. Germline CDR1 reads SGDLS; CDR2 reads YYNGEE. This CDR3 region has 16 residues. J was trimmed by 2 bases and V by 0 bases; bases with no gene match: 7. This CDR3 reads CASSVASAGGPYEQYF. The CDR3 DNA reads TGTGCCAGCAGCGTAGCGTCTGCGGGGGGTCCCTACGAGCAGTACTTC.

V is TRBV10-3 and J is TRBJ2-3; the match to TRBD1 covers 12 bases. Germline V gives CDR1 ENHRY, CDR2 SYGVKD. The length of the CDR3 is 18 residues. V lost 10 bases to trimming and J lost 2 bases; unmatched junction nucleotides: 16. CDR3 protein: CATSGGTGGERATDTQYF. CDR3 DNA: TGTGCCACCTCTGGCGGGACAGGGGGCGAGAGGGCCACAGATACGCAGTATTTT.

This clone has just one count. The CDR3: CASSLTGLGDTQYF. Here the CDR3 DNA reads TGTGCCAGCAGTTTGACAGGGTTGGGAGATACGCAGTATTTT. This sequence joins TRBV6-5 and TRBJ2-3; 7 bases match TRBD1. Per germline, CDR1 MNHEY and CDR2 SVGAGI. The CDR3 extends over 14 amino acids. V was clipped by 4 bases and J by 5 bases; unmatched bases: 6.

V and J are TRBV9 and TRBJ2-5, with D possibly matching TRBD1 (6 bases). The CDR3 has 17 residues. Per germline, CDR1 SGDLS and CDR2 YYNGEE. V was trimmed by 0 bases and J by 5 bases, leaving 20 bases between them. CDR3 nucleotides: TGTGCCAGCAGCGTAGATGTAACAGGGACCCTCCGCGAGACCCAGTACTTC. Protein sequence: CASSVDVTGTLRETQYF. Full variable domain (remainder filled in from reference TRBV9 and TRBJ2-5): DSGVTQTPKHLITATGQRVTLRCSPRSGDLSVYWYQQSLDQGLQFLIQYYNGEERAKGNILERFSAQQFPDLHSELNLSSLELGDSALYFCASSVDVTGTLRETQYFGPGTRLLVL.

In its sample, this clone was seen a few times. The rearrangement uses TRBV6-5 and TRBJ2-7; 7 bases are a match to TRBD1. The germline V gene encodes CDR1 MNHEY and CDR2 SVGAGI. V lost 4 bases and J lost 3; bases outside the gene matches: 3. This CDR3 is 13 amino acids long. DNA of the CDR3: TGTGCCAGCAGTTCCGGGACAGTCTACGAGCAGTACTTC. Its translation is CASSSGTVYEQYF.

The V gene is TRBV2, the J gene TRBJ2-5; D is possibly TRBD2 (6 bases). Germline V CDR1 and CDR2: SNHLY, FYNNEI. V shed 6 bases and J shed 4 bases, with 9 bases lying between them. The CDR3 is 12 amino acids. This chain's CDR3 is CASSAGRETQYF. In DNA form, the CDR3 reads TGTGCCAGCAGCGCGGGAAGAGAGACCCAGTACTTC.

CDR3 sequence (DNA): TGCGCCAGCAGCTTCGGGAGTCTCATAGAGACCCAGTACTTC. It codes for CASSFGSLIETQYF. The chain employs TRBV5-1 and TRBJ2-5, with D possibly matching TRBD2 (6 bases). Trimming removed 2 bases at V and 4 bases at J, with 12 bases between. CDR1 is SGHRS and CDR2 is YFSETQ in the germline V gene. The CDR3 length is 14 residues.

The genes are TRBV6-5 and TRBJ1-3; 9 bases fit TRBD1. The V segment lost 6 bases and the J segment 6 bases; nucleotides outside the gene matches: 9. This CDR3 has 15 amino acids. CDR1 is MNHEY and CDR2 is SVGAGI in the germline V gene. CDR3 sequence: CASRPRDRALNTIYF. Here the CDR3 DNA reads TGTGCCAGCAGACCCCGGGACAGGGCGTTAAACACCATATATTTT.

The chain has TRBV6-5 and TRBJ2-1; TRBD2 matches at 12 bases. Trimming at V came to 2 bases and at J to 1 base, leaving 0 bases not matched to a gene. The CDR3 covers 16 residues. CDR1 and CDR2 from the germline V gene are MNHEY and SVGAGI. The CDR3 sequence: CASSYGLAGSYNEQFF. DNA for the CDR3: TGTGCCAGCAGTTACGGACTAGCGGGGTCCTACAATGAGCAGTTCTTC.

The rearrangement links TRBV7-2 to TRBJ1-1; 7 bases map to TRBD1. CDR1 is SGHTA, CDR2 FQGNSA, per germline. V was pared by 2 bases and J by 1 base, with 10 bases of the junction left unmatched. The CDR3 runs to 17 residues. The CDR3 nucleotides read TGTGCCAGCAGCTTATATGTCGGGACAGCAAAGAACACTGAAGCTTTCTTT. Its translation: CASSLYVGTAKNTEAFF.

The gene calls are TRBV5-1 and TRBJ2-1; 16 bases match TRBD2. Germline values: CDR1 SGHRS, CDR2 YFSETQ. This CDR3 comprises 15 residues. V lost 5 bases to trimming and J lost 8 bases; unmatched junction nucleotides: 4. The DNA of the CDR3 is TGCGCCAGCAGATCGGGACTAGCGGGAGGGTATGAGCAGTTCTTC. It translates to CASRSGLAGGYEQFF.

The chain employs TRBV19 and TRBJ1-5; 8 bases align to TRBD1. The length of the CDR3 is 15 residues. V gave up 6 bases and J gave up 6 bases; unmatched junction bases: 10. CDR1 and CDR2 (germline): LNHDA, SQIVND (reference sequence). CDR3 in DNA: TGTGCCAGTAGAACTCAGGGGGCAAGTTTTCAGCCCCAGCATTTT. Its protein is CASRTQGASFQPQHF.

CDR3 sequence reads: CASRGGTGNNSPLHF. The CDR3 DNA reads TGTGCCAGCAGGGGGGGGACAGGGAATAATTCACCCCTCCACTTT. The V gene is TRBV6-1, the J gene TRBJ1-6; 9 nucleotides agree with TRBD1. In germline, CDR1 is MNHNS, CDR2 SASEGT. CDR3 length: 15 amino acids. Germline trimming cut 6 bases from V and 5 bases from J; bases unmatched to any gene: 5.

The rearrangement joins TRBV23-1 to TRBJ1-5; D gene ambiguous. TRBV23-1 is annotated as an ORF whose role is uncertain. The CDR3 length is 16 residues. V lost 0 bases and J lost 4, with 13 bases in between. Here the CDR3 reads CASSQSLCERNQPQHF. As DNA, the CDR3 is TGCGCCAGCAGTCAATCGTTGTGTGAGAGAAATCAGCCCCAGCATTTT.

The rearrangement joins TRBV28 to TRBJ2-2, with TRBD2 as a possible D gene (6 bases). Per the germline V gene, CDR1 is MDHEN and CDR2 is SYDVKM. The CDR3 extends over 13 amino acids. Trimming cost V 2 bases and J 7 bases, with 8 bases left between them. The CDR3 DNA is TGTGCCAGCAGTTTACTGGGAGGCGGGGAGCTGTTTTTT. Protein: CASSLLGGGELFF.

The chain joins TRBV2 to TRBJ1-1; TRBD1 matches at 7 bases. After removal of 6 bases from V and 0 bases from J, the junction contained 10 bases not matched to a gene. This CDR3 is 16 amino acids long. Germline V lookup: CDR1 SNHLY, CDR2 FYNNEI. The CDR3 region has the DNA TGTGCCAGCAGCGACCGGACGGGACAGATGAACACTGAAGCTTTCTTT. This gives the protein CASSDRTGQMNTEAFF.

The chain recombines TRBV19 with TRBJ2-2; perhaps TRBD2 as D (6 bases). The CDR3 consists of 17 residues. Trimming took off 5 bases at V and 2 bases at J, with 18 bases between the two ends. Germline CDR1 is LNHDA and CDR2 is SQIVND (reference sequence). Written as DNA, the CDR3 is TGTGCCAGTAGTTCCCCTAGGAGGGACTCAAACACCGGGGAGCTGTTTTTT. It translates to CASSSPRRDSNTGELFF.

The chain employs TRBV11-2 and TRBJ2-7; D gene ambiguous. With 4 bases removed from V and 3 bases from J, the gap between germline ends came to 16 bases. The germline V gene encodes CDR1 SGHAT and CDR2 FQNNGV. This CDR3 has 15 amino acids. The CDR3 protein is CASSYGGRLFYEQYF. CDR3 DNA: TGTGCCAGCAGCTATGGCGGAAGGCTATTCTACGAGCAGTACTTC. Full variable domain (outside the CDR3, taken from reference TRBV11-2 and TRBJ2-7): EAGVAQSPRYKIIEKRQSVAFWCNPISGHATLYWYQQILGQGPKLLIQFQNNGVVDDSQLPKDRFSAERLKGVDSTLKIQPAKLEDSAVYLCASSYGGRLFYEQYFGPGTRLTVT.

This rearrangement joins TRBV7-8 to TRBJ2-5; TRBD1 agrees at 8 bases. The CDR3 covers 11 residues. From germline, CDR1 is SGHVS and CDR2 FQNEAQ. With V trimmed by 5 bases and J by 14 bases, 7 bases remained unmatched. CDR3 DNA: TGTGCCAGCAGCCTTGACAGGGGCCCCTACTTC. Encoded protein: CASSLDRGPYF.

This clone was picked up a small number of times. In DNA form, the CDR3 reads TGCGCCAGCAGCCCAACTTTCAGGACAGGGGGTGAAGCTTTCTTT. It yields the protein CASSPTFRTGGEAFF. The chain joins TRBV4-3 to TRBJ1-1, with 10 bases matching TRBD1. The junction had 9 bases not matched to a gene; V was cut back by 4 bases and J by 7 bases. CDR3 length: 15 residues. Germline lookup yields CDR1 LGHNA and CDR2 YSLEER.

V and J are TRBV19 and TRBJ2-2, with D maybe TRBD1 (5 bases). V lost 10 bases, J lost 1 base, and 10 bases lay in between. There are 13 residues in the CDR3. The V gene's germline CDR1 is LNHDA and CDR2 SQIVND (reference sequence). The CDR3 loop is CATPRGNTGELFF. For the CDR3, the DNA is TGTGCCACCCCAAGGGGGAACACCGGGGAGCTGTTTTTT.